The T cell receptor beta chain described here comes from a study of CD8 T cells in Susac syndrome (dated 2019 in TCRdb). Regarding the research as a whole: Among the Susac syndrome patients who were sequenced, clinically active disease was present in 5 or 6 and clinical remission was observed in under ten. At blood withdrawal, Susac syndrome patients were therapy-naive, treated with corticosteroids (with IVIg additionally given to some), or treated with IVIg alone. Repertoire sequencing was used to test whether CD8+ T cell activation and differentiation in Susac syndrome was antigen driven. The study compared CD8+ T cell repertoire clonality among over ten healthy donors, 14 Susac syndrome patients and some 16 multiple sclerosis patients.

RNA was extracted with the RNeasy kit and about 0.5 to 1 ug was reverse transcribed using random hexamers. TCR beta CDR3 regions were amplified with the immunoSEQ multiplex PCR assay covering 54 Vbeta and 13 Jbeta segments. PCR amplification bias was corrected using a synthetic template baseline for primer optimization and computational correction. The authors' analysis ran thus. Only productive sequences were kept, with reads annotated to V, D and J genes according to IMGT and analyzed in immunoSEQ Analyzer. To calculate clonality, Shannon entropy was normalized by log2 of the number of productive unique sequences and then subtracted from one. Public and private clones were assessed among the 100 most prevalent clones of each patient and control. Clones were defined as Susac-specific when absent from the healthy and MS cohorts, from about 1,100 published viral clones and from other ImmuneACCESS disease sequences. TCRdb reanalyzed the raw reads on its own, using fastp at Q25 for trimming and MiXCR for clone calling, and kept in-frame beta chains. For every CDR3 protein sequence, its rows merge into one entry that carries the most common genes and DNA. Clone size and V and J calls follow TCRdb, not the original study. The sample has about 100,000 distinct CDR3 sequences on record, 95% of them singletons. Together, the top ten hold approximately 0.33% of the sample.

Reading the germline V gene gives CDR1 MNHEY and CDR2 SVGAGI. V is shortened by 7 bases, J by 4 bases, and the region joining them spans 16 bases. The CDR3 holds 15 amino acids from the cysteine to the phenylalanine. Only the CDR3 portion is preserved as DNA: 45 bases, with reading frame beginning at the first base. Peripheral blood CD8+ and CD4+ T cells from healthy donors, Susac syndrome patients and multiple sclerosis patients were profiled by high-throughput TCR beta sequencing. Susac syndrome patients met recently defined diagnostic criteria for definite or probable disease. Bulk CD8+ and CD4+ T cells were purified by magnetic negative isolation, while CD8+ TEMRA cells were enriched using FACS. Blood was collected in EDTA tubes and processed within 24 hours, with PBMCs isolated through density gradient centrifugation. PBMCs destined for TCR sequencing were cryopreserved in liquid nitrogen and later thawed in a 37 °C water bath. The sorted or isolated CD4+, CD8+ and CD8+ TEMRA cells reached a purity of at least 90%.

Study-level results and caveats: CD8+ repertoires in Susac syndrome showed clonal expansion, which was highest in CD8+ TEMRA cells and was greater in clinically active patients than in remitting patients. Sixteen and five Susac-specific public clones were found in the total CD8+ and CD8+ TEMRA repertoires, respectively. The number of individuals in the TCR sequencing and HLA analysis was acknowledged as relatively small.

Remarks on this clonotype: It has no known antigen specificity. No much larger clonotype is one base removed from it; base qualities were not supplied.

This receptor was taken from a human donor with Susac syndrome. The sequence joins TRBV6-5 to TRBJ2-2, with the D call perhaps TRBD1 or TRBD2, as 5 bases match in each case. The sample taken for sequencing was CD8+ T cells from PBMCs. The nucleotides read TGTGCCAGCAAAATCTCAGGGACCAGCACCGGGGAGCTGTTTTTT. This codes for CASKISGTSTGELFF.